In its sample, the clone carrying this TCR beta chain was seen many times. The antigen is unknown. As to time point: newly diagnosed GD, antithyroid drugs for less than 3 months. PBMCs were the source of the RNA used for TCR sequencing. The peripheral blood volume drawn was roughly 8.7 milliliters, and it was collected into EDTA tubes. The TCR beta library used iRepertoire HTBI primers with Arm-PCR amplification of CDR3. TCRdb ran MiXCR on the multiplex PCR reads and lists one entry per CDR3 protein. The data show over 400,000 distinct CDR3 sequences, approximately 15% seen once. These data originate in a study of regulatory T cells in long-lasting Graves disease. The study's findings and limits: Those with persistent Graves' had less TCR diversity than newly diagnosed patients. Persistent patients shared more public clonotypes (around 2,500) than new patients (roughly 970).

V was trimmed by 0 bases and J by 2 bases, leaving 14 bases between them. CDR1 and CDR2 (germline): DFQATT, SNEGSKA (reference sequence). The CDR3 runs to 15 residues. The sample was also reused in another study, on T cells in Graves' hyperthyroidism and ophthalmopathy. Turning to that study: Researchers found most expanded thyroid clonotypes above 0.001 in blood as well.

The source is a woman aged 50 to 60 with Graves disease. The chain combines TRBV20-1 with TRBJ2-7; D remains ambiguous. Sequenced material: peripheral blood mononuclear cells (PBMCs), taken at new diagnosis, from a patient treated with antithyroid drugs. The CDR3, as DNA: TGCAGTGCTAGAGATCAGGTATCCACACCCTACGAGCAGTACTTC. As protein: CSARDQVSTPYEQYF.